The source of this T cell receptor (beta chain) is a study of T cell repertoires in cytomegalovirus infection. There are many counts of this clonotype. V gave up 5 bases and J gave up 6 bases, with 13 bases separating them. This CDR3 has 13 amino acids. Looked up from germline, CDR1 is SEHNR and CDR2 is FQNEAQ (reference sequence). TCRdb re-called the reads with MiXCR, one entry per CDR3 protein. The table records nearly 550,000 distinct CDR3 sequences, approximately 15% of them present only once. The V gene is TRBV7-9, the J gene TRBJ1-2; D is uncertain. The sample was CD8+ T cells from PBMCs. This TCR was recovered from a human donor in good health (CMV status not recorded). Some clones in this sample may be carry-over from other donors' samples. The CDR3 protein is CASSPTASDGYTF. The DNA for the CDR3 is TGTGCCAGCAGCCCAACGGCCTCAGATGGCTACACCTTC.